This TCR beta chain was captured in a study of T cell clones after liver transplantation. Study at large: Without induction therapy, subjects received standard immunosuppression until 12-24 months post-transplant. Regarding the study as a whole: Post-transplant time points were not standardized, so conclusions are preliminary.

TCRdb keeps only in-frame clones here, not all; method: immunoSEQ multiplex PCR. The sample includes some 33,000 clones, over 85% of them seen just once. The germline V gene has CDR1 SGHDT and CDR2 YYEEEE. The ends were cut back, 2 bases at V and 7 bases at J, with 10 bases in the middle. This CDR3 region has 13 residues. As concerns this clone: Its antigen is undetermined.

This receptor was identified in a human patient who received a liver transplant. Some T cells may be graft donor cells. Sequenced here: CD8+ T cells from blood, sampled 12 months after liver transplant. The chain has TRBV5-6 and TRBJ2-1; D is uncertain. The CDR3 nucleotides read TGTGCCAGCAGCTTAAGCCGGTATAATGAGCAGTTCTTC. Translated: CASSLSRYNEQFF.